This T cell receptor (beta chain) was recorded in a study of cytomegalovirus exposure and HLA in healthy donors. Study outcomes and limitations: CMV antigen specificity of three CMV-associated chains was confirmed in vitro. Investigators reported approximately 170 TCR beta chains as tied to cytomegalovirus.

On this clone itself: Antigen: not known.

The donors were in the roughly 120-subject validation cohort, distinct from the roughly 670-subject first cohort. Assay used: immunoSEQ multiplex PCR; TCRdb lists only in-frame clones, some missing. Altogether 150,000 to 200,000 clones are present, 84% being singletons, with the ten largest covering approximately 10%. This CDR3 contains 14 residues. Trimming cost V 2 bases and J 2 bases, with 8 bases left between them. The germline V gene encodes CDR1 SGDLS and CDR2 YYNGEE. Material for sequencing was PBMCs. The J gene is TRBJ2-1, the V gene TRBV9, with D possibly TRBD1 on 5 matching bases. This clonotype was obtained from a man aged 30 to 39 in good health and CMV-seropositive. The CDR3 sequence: CASSVETAYNEQFF. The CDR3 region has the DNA TGTGCCAGCAGCGTTGAGACAGCCTACAATGAGCAGTTCTTC.